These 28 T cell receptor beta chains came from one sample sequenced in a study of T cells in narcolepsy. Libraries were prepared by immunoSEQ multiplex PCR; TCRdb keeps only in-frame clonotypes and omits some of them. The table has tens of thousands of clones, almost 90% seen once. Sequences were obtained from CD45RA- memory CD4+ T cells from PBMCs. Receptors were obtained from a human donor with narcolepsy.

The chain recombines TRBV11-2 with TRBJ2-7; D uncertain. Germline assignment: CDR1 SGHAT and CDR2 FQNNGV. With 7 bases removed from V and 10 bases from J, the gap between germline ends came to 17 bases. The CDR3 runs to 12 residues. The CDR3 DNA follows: TGTGCCAGCACCCGTTCGGGCGGTGTTCAGTACTTC. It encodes CASTRSGGVQYF.

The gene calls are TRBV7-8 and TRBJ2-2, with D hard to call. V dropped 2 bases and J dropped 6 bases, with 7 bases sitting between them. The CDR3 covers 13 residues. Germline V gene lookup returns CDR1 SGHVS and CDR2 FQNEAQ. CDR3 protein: CASSLTVAGELFF. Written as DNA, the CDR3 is TGTGCCAGCAGCTTAACGGTGGCCGGGGAGCTGTTTTTT.

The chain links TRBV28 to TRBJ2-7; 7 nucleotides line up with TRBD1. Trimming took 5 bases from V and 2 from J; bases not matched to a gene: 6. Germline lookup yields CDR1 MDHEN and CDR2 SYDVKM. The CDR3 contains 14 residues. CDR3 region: CASSPWDRAYEQYF. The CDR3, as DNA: TGTGCCAGCAGTCCTTGGGACAGAGCCTACGAGCAGTACTTC.

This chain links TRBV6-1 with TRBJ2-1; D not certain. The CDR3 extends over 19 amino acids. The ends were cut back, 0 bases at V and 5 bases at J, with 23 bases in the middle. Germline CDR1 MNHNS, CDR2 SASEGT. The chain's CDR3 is CASSEASLFAARVNNEQFF. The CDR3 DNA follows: TGTGCCAGCAGTGAAGCTTCTTTATTCGCGGCCCGGGTTAACAATGAGCAGTTCTTC.

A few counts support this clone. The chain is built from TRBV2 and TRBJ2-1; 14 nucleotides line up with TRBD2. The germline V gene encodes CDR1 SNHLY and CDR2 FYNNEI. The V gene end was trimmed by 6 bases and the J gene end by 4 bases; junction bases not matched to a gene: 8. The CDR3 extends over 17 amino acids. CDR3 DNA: TGTGCCAGCAGCTATTCGGGACTAGCGGGGGTATACAATGAGCAGTTCTTC. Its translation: CASSYSGLAGVYNEQFF. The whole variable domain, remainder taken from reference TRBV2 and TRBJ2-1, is EPEVTQTPSHQVTQMGQEVILRCVPISNHLYFYWYRQILGQKVEFLVSFYNNEISEKSEIFDDQFSVERPDGSNFTLKIRSTKLEDSAMYFCASSYSGLAGVYNEQFFGPGTRLTVL.

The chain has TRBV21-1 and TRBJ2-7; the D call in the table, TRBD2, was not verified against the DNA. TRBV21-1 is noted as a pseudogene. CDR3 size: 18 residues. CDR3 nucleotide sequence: TGTGCCAGCAGCAAAATTCCGCGGGAGCCCCGTAGGTCCTACGAGCAGTACTTC. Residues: CASSKIPREPRRSYEQYF.

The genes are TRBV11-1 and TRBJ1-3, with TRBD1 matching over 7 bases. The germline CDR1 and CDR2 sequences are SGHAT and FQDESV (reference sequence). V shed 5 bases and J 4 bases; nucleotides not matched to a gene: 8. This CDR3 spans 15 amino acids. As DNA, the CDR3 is TGTGCCAGCAGCCGACAGACAGGGTTCGGAAACACCATATATTTT. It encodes CASSRQTGFGNTIYF.

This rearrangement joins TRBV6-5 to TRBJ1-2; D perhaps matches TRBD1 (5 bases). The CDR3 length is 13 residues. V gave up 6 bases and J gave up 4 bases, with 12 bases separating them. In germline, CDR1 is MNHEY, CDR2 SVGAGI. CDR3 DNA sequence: TGTGCCAGCAGCCCCATTGGGACCTATGGCTACACCTTC. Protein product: CASSPIGTYGYTF.

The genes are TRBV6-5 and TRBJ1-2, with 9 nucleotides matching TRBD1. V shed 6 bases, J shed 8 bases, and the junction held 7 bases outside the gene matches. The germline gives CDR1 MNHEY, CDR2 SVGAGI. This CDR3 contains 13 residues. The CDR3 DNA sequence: TGTGCCAGCAGGAAACAGGGGGCCAAAGGCTACACCTTC. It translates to CASRKQGAKGYTF.

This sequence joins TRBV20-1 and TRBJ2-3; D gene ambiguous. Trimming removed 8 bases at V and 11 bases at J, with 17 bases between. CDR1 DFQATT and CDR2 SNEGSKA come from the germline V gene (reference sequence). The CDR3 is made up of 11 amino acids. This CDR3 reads CSPPPVPQQYF. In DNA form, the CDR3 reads TGCAGTCCACCCCCGGTACCCCAGCAGTATTTT.

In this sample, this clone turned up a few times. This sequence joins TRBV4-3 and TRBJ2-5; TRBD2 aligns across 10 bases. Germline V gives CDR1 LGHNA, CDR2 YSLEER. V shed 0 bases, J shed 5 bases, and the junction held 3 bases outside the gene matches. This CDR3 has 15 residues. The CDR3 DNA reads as TGCGCCAGCAGCCAAGATCCAGCGGGGGGGGAGACCCAGTACTTC. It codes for CASSQDPAGGETQYF.

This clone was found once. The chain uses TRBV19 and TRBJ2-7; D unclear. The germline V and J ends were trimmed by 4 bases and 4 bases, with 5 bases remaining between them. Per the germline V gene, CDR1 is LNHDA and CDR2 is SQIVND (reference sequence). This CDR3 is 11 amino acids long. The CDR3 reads CASSNRYEQYF. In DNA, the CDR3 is TGTGCCAGTAGTAACAGATACGAGCAGTACTTC.

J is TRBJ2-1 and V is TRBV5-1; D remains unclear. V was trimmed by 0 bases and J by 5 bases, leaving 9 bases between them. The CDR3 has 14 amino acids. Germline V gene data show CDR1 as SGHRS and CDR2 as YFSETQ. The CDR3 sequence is CASSLDSRNNEQFF. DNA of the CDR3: TGCGCCAGCAGCTTGGATTCCAGGAACAATGAGCAGTTCTTC.

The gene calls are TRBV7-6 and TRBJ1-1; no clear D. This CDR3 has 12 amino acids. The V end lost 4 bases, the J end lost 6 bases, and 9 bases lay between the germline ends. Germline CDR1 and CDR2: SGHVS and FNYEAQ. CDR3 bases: TGTGCCAGCAGCTCGGAGTTTTCTGAAGCTTTCTTT. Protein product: CASSSEFSEAFF.

Here the CDR3 reads CASSLDTDQPQHF. The DNA for the CDR3 is TGTGCCAGCAGCTTAGACACGGATCAGCCCCAGCATTTT. The chain recombines TRBV7-2 with TRBJ1-5, with D uncertain. The germline CDR1 and CDR2 sequences are SGHTA and FQGNSA. V lost 1 base to trimming and J lost 5 bases, with 6 bases between them. The CDR3 contains 13 residues.

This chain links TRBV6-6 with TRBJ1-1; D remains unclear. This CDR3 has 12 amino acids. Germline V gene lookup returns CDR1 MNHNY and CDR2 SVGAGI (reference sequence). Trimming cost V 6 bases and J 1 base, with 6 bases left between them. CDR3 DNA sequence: TGTGCCAGCAGCGGCAAGAACACTGAAGCTTTCTTT. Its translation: CASSGKNTEAFF.

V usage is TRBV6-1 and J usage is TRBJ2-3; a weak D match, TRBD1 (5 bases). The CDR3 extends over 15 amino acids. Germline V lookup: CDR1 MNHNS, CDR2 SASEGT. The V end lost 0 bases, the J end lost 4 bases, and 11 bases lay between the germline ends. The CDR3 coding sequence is TGTGCCAGCAGTGAAGCCAGGGCGGTGTCAGATACGCAGTATTTT. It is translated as CASSEARAVSDTQYF.

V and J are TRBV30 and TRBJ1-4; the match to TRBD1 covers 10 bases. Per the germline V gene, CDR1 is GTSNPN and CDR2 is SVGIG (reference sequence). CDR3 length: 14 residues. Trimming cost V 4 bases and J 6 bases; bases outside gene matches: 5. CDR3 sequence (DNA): TGTGCCTGGACGACAGGGGGCGCGGATGAAAAACTGTTTTTT. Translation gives CAWTTGGADEKLFF.

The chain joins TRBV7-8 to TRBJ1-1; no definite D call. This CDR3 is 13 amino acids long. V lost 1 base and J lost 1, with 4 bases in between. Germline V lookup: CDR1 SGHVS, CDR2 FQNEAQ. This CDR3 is CASSLVPNTEAFF. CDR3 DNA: TGTGCCAGCAGCTTAGTGCCGAACACTGAAGCTTTCTTT.

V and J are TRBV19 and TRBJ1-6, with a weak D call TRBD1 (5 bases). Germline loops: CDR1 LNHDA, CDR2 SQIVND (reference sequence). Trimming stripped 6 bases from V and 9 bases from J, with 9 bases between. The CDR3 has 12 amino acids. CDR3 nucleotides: TGTGCCAGTAGCGGGGGGATTTCACCCCTCCACTTT. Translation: CASSGGISPLHF.

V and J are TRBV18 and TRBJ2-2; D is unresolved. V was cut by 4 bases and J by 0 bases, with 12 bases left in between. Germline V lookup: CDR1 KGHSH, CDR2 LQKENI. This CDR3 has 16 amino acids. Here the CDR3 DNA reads TGTGCCAGCTCACTACTTAGTCTTACGAACACCGGGGAGCTGTTTTTT. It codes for CASSLLSLTNTGELFF.

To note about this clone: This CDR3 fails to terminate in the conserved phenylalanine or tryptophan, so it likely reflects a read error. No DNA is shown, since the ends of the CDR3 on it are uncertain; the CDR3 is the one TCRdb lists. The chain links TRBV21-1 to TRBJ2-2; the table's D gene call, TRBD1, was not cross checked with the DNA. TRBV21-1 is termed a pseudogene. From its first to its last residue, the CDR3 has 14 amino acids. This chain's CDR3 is CASIQGSSTGELFL.

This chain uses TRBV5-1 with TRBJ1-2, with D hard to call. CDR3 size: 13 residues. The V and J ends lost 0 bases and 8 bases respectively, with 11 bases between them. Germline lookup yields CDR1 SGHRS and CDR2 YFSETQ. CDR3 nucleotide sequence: TGCGCCAGCAGCTTGGATCAGGAAAGCGGCTACACCTTC. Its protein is CASSLDQESGYTF.

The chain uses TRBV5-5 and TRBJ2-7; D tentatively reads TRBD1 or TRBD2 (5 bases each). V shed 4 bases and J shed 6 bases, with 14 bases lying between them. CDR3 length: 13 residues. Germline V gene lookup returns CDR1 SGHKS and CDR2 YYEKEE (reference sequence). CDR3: CASSPWGPFEQYF. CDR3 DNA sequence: TGTGCCAGCAGCCCCTGGGGACCTTTCGAGCAGTACTTC.

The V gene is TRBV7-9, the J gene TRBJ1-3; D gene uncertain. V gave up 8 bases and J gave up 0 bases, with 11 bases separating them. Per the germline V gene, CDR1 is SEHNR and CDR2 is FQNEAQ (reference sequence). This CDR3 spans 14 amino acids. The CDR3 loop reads CASVKDTSGNTIYF. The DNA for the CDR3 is TGTGCCAGCGTCAAAGACACCTCTGGAAACACCATATATTTT. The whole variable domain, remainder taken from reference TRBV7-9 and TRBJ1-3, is DTGVSQNPRHKITKRGQNVTFRCDPISEHNRLYWYRQTLGQGPEFLTYFQNEAQLEKSRLLSDRFSAERPKGSFSTLEIQRTEQGDSAMYLCASVKDTSGNTIYFGEGSWLTVV.

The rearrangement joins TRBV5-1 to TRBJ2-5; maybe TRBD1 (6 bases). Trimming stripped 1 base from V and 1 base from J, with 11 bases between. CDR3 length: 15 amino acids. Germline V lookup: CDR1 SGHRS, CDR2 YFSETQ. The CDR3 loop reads CASSLSGTSQETQYF. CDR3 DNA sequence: TGCGCCAGCAGCTTGTCCGGGACATCCCAAGAGACCCAGTACTTC.

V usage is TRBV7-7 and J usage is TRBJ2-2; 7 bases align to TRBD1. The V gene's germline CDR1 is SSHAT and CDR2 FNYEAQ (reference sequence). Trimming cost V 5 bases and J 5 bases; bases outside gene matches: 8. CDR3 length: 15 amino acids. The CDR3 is CASSREGASTGELFF. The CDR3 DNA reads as TGTGCCAGCAGCCGAGAGGGGGCTAGTACCGGGGAGCTGTTTTTT.

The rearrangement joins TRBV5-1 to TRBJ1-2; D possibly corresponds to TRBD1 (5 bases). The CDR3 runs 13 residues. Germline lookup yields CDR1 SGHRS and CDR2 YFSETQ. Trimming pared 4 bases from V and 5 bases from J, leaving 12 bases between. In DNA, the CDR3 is TGCGCCAGCAGCCCAGGGAATTCATATGGCTACACCTTC. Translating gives CASSPGNSYGYTF.